The TCR beta chain under discussion was sequenced for a study of cytomegalovirus exposure and HLA in healthy donors. Regarding the study as a whole: The authors considered a cluster of highly shared sequence variants likely to be a sequencing artifact.

Primers: 60 Vbeta forward and 13 Jbeta reverse. Only in-frame clones appear in the TCRdb table, and some are missing; sequencing was by immunoSEQ multiplex PCR. In the table there are about 190,000 clones, approximately 79% of which are singletons. Remarks on this clone: What it recognizes is unknown.

Whereas donors were nominally healthy upon sampling, unrecorded immune exposures were probable. Trimming removed 7 bases at V and 1 base at J, with 10 bases between. Germline V CDR1 and CDR2: SNHLY, FYNNEI. There are 13 residues in the CDR3. The clonotype was recovered from a woman aged 18-29 years in good health and CMV-seronegative. Sample: PBMCs. J is TRBJ1-1 and V is TRBV2; a weak D match, TRBD1 (5 bases). The CDR3 DNA sequence: TGTGCCAGCAACCTCGGGGGGAACACTGAAGCTTTCTTT. It specifies CASNLGGNTEAFF.